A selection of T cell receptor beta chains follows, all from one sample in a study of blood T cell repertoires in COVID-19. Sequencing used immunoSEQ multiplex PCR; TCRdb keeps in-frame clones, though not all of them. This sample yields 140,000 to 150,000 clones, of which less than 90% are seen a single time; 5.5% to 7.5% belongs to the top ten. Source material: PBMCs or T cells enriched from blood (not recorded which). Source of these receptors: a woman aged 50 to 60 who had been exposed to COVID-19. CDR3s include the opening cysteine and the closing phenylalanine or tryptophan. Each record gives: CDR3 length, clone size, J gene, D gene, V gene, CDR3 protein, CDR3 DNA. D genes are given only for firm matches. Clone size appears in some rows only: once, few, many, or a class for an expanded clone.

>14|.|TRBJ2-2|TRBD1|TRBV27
CASSLGQQSGELFF
TGTGCCAGCAGTTTGGGACAGCAATCCGGGGAGCTGTTTTTT
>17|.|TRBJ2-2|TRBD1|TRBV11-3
CASSLIRDRGFTGELFF
TGTGCCAGCAGCCTCATCCGGGACAGGGGGTTCACCGGGGAGCTGTTTTTT
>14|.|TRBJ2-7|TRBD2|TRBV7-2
CAGAAAGGPYEQYF
TGTGCCGGGGCGGCAGCGGGGGGGCCGTACGAGCAGTACTTC
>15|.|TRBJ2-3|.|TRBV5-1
CASSLRGVAADTQYF
TGCGCCAGCAGCTTGCGCGGTGTAGCGGCAGATACGCAGTATTTT
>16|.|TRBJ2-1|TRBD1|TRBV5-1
CASSPLSTGGDNEQFF
TGCGCCAGCAGCCCCCTTTCGACAGGGGGGGACAATGAGCAGTTCTTC
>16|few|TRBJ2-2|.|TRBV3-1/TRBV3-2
CASSHGVSANTGELFF
TGTGCCAGCAGCCACGGGGTGTCGGCGAACACCGGGGAGCTGTTTTTT
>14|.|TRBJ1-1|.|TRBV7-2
CASSPQTGNTEAFF
TGTGCCAGCAGCCCTCAGACAGGGAACACTGAAGCTTTCTTT
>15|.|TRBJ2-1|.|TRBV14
CASSQVGVGGNEQFF
TGTGCCAGCAGCCAAGTCGGGGTCGGCGGCAATGAGCAGTTCTTC
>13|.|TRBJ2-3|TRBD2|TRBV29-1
CSVRGGPGDTQYF
TGCAGCGTTCGCGGGGGGCCGGGAGATACGCAGTATTTT
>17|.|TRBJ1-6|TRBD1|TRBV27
CASSLNAVGTGRAPLHF
TGTGCCAGCAGTTTGAACGCAGTCGGGACAGGGAGGGCACCCCTCCACTTT
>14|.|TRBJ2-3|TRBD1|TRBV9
CTSSADRGTDTQYF
TGTACCAGCAGCGCGGACAGGGGGACAGATACGCAGTATTTT
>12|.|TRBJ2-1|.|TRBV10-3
CAIGEGGGEQFF
TGTGCCATCGGCGAAGGAGGAGGTGAGCAGTTCTTC
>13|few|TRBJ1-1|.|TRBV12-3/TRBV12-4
CASSLTGVSEAFF
TGTGCCAGCAGTTTGACGGGGGTATCTGAAGCTTTCTTT
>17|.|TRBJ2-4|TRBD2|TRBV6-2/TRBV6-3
CASSPIVTSGSVGIQYF
TGTGCCAGCAGTCCGATCGTTACTAGCGGGAGCGTCGGCATTCAGTACTTC
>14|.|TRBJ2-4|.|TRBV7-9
CASSKRTDKNIQYF
TGTGCCAGCAGCAAACGGACAGATAAAAACATTCAGTACTTC
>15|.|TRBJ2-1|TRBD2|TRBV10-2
CASSLAGGPHNEQFF
TGCGCCAGCAGCCTAGCGGGAGGGCCCCACAATGAGCAGTTCTTC
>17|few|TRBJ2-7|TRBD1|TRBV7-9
CASSPRDRDGGINEQYF
TGTGCCAGCAGCCCTAGGGACAGGGATGGCGGGATCAACGAGCAGTACTTC
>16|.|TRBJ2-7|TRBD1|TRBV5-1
CASSKEAGTGAYEQYF
TGCGCCAGCAGCAAGGAAGCCGGGACAGGGGCCTACGAGCAGTACTTC
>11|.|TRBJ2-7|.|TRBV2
CASSAGNEQYF
TGTGCCAGCAGTGCAGGGAACGAGCAGTACTTC
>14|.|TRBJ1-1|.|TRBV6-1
CASSEGQGNTEAFF
TGTGCCAGCAGTGAAGGGCAGGGGAACACTGAAGCTTTCTTT
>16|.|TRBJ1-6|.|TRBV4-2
CASSQDPPGGDSPLHF
TGTGCCAGCAGCCAAGATCCCCCGGGCGGGGATTCACCCCTCCACTTT
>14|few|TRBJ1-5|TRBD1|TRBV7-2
CASSSGGRGQPQHF
TGTGCCAGCAGTTCAGGGGGTCGTGGTCAGCCCCAGCATTTT
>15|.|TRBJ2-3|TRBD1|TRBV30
CASSETGNWADTQYF
TGTGCCAGTTCCGAGACAGGGAATTGGGCAGATACGCAGTATTTT
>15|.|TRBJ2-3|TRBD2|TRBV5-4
CATRAPLAGVDTQYF
TGTGCCACCCGAGCACCACTAGCGGGAGTAGATACGCAGTATTTT
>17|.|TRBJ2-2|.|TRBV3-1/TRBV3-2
CASSQDPPSWNTGELFF
TGTGCCAGCAGCCAAGATCCCCCTAGCTGGAACACCGGGGAGCTGTTTTTT
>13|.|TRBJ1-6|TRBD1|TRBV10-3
CAITLTGNSPLHF
TGTGCCATCACCTTGACAGGGAATTCACCCCTCCACTTT
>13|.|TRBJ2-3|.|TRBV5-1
CASSLAGTDTQYF
TGCGCCAGCAGCTTGGCCGGGACAGATACGCAGTATTTT